This is a list of T cell receptor beta chains from one sample in a study of T-cell memory formation after mild COVID-19. TCRdb re-analysed the 5' RACE reads in MiXCR, keeping a single row per CDR3 protein. The sample lists under 110,000 distinct CDR3 sequences, under 15% occurring once. Material: PBMCs or a T cell subset sorted from them (not recorded which). The receptors here all came from an adult woman who had mild COVID-19 (a few samples of this study predate the infection). Cell type and time point are not known. Each CDR3 is given with its conserved first and last residue. D genes are given only for firm matches. Only some rows state a clone size, as once, few, many or a class for expanded clones.

V gene	D gene	J gene	clone size	CDR3 protein	CDR3 DNA
TRBV19	NA	TRBJ1-1	few	CASSLSPGGTEAFF	TGTGCCAGTAGCCTTTCCCCAGGAGGGACTGAAGCTTTCTTT
TRBV6-5	NA	TRBJ1-1	NA	CASSYSIWRNTEAFF	TGTGCCAGCAGTTACTCTATTTGGAGGAACACTGAAGCTTTCTTT
TRBV7-2	TRBD2	TRBJ2-1	NA	CASTPPGEGSNYNEQFF	TGTGCCAGCACCCCTCCGGGGGAGGGATCGAACTACAATGAGCAGTTCTTC
TRBV7-9	NA	TRBJ2-1	NA	CASSGGGVFYNEQFF	TGTGCCAGCAGCGGTGGGGGAGTGTTCTACAATGAGCAGTTCTTC
TRBV20-1	TRBD2	TRBJ2-5	NA	CSAWGLAGLQETQYF	TGCAGTGCTTGGGGACTAGCGGGGCTCCAAGAGACCCAGTACTTC
TRBV27	NA	TRBJ1-2	NA	CASSFGGADGYTF	TGTGCCAGCAGTTTCGGGGGAGCTGATGGCTACACCTTC
TRBV5-5	NA	TRBJ2-7	few	CASSPHPGSYEQYF	TGTGCCAGCAGCCCACACCCGGGCTCCTACGAGCAGTACTTC
TRBV7-3	TRBD1	TRBJ2-1	NA	CASSQGFGQGSPDEQFF	TGTGCCAGCAGCCAAGGGTTTGGACAGGGTAGCCCGGATGAGCAGTTCTTC
TRBV7-9	NA	TRBJ2-3	few	CASSPPFDPSTDTQYF	TGTGCCAGCAGCCCCCCGTTTGACCCTAGCACAGATACGCAGTATTTT
TRBV7-8	TRBD2	TRBJ2-1	NA	CASSLALGTGGPLRMDEQFF	TGTGCCAGCAGCTTAGCGCTGGGAACGGGAGGGCCCCTTAGGATGGATGAGCAGTTCTTC
TRBV10-3	NA	TRBJ2-7	NA	CAISESISAEQYF	TGTGCCATCAGTGAGTCGATTAGTGCCGAGCAGTACTTC
TRBV5-6	NA	TRBJ2-1	NA	CASSATGLPAIYNEQFF	TGTGCCAGCAGCGCCACGGGACTTCCCGCGATCTACAATGAGCAGTTCTTC
TRBV12-3/TRBV12-4	NA	TRBJ1-6	NA	CASRPGTSFSYNSPLHF	TGTGCCAGCAGACCTGGGACCTCTTTCTCCTATAATTCACCCCTCCACTTT
TRBV10-1	NA	TRBJ2-1	NA	CASSEIGSAYYNEQFF	TGCGCCAGCAGTGAGATAGGTAGCGCGTACTACAATGAGCAGTTCTTC